The TCR beta chain under discussion was sequenced for a study of blood T cell repertoires in COVID-19 (dated by TCRdb to about 2020). As for the study more broadly: The collaborator samples originated in the United States, Italy and Spain and spanned the acute and convalescent phases of COVID-19. The dataset comprised deeply sampled blood TCRbeta repertoires from subjects exposed to, actively infected with, or recovered from COVID-19. Where available, HLA class I and class II types were taken from metadata supplied by the sample provider and were not determined by assay-based typing. The repertoires were released in a freely available public database intended as a resource for research on the immune response to SARS-CoV-2. Samples were obtained from the ongoing ImmuneRACE study (first 160 participants) and from approximately 1,200 subjects provided by 6 global collaborators. Sample metadata almost always included a de-identified subject ID, COVID-19 status, age in years and sex. The material from the prospective study consisted of cDNA or gDNA derived from T cells, B-cell-depleted T cells, or PBMCs. Here is what the overall study found, with its caveats: Clinical and demographic metadata were provided uncurated, with the amount varying by source and participant.

Whole blood was collected in K2EDTA tubes by collaborating institutions according to the institutions' own protocols. For TCRbeta analysis, collaborator samples were shipped as frozen whole blood, as isolated PBMCs, or as DNA extracted from either sample type. On this clone itself: No cognate antigen has been identified for it. No base quality values were provided; no much bigger clone lies one nucleotide off.

TCRbeta CDR3 regions were amplified from genomic DNA by means of the immunoSEQ Assay, a bias-controlled multiplex PCR. Per the authors' processing: Nucleated cell counts per sample were estimated from amplification of reference gene primers within the assay. To quantify the absolute abundance of each unique TCRbeta CDR3 rearrangement, sequence reads were collapsed and filtered. For each sample, productive Simpson clonality was calculated by taking the square root of Simpson's diversity index across productive rearrangements. The table comes from immuneACCESS by way of TCRdb, which keeps in-frame sequences with V and J called. Part of the clones is missing from these tables; in studies checked, under half for an unresolved V gene and the rest for unknown reasons. That table furnishes V, J and clone size, whereas the DNA furnished D and trimming. The sample data list 180,000 or so clones, and 82% of these were observed just once. The leading ten clones occupy 8.4% of the sample.

V is clipped by 5 bases and J by 0 bases, and the sequence between their germline boundaries is 11 bases long. CDR1 SGHTA and CDR2 FQGNSA were looked up in the germline V gene. The CDR3 goes from the cysteine to the phenylalanine over 14 residues. This entry keeps only the CDR3 DNA: 42 bases, framed from base 1. Rearrangement joined TRBV7-2 to TRBJ2-7; the D gene assignment is ambiguous. This sequence was found in a woman aged 70-85 years with acute or convalescent COVID-19. Material for sequencing was peripheral blood. The nucleotides are TGTGCCAGCAGCCCTCACCCCAGCTCCTACGAGCAGTACTTC. Translated, it reads CASSPHPSSYEQYF. With the portions outside the CDR3 filled from the reference TRBV7-2 and TRBJ2-7 genes, the complete variable region becomes GAGVSQSPSNKVTEKGKDVELRCDPISGHTALYWYRQSLGQGLEFLIYFQGNSAPDKSGLPSDRFSAERTGGSVSTLTIQRTQQEDSAVYLCASSPHPSSYEQYFGPGTRLTVT.